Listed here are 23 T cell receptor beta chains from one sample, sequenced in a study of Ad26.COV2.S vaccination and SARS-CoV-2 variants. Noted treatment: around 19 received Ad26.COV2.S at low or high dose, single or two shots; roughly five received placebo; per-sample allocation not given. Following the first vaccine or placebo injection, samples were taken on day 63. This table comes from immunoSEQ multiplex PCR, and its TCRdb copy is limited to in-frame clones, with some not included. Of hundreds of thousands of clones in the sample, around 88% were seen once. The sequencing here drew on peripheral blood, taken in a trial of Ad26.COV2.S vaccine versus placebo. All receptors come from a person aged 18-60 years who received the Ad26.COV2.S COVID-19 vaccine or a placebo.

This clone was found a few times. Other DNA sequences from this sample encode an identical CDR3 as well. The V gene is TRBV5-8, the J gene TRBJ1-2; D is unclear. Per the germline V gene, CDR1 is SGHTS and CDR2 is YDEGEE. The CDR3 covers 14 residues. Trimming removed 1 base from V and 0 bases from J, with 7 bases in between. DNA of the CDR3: TGTGCCAGCAGCTTGACGGGAACTAACTATGGCTACACCTTC. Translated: CASSLTGTNYGYTF.

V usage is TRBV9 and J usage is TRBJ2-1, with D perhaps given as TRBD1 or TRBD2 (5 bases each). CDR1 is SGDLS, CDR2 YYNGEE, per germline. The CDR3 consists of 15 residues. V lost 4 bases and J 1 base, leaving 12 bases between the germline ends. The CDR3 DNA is TGTGCCAGCAGCCGCCGGGACCAATCCTACAATGAGCAGTTCTTC. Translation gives CASSRRDQSYNEQFF.

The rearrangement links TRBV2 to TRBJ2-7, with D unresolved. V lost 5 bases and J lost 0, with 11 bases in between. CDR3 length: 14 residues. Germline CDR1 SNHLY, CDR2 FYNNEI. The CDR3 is CASSPYLYSYEQYF. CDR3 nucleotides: TGTGCCAGCAGTCCCTATTTATACTCCTACGAGCAGTACTTC. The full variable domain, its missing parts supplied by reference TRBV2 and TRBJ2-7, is EPEVTQTPSHQVTQMGQEVILRCVPISNHLYFYWYRQILGQKVEFLVSFYNNEISEKSEIFDDQFSVERPDGSNFTLKIRSTKLEDSAMYFCASSPYLYSYEQYFGPGTRLTVT.

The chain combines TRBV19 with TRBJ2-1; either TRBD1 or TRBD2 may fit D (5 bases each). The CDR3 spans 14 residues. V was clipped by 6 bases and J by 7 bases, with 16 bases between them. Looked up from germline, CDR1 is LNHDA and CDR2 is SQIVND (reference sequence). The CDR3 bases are TGTGCCAGTAGGACGGGGCCAGGGAGTAATGAGCAGTTCTTC. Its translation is CASRTGPGSNEQFF. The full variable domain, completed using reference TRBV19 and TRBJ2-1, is DGGITQSPKYLFRKEGQNVTLSCEQNLNHDAMYWYRQDPGQGLRLIYYSQIVNDFQKGDIAEGYSVSREKKESFPLTVTSAQKNPTAFYLCASRTGPGSNEQFFGPGTRLTVL.

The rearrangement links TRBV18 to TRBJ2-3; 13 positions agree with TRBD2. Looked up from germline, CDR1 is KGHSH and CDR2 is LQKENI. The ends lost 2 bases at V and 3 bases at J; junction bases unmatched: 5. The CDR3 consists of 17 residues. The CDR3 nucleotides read TGTGCCAGCTCACCAGGACTAGCGGGGGAAAATACAGATACGCAGTATTTT. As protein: CASSPGLAGENTDTQYF.

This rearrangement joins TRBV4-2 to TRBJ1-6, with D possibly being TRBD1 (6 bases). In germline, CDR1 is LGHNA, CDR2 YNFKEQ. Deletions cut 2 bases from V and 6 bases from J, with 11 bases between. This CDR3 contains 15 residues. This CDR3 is CASSQNGQLNSPLHF. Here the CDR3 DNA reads TGTGCCAGCAGCCAAAATGGACAGCTTAATTCACCCCTCCACTTT.

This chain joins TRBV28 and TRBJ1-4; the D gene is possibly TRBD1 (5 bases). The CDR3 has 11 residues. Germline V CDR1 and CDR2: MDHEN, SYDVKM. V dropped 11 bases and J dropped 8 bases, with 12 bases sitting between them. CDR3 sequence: CAALQEEKLFF. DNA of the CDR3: TGTGCCGCACTACAGGAAGAAAAACTGTTTTTT.

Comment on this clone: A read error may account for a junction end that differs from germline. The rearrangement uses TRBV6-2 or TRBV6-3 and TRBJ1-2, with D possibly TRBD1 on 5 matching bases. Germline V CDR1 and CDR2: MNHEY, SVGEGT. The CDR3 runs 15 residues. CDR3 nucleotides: TGTGCCGGCAGTTACAAGGGACGCGGAGACTATGGCTACACCTTC. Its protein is CAGSYKGRGDYGYTF.

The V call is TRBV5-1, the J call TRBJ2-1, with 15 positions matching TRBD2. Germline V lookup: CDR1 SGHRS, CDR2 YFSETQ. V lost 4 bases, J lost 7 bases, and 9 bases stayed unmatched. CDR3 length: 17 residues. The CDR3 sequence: CASSLYPGTSGGNEQFF. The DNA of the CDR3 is TGCGCCAGCAGCCTTTACCCCGGGACTAGCGGGGGGAATGAGCAGTTCTTC.

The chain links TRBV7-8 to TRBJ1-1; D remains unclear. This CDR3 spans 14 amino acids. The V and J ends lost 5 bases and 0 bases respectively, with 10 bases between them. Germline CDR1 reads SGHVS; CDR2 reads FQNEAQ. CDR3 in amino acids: CASSTRRLNTEAFF. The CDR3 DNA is TGTGCCAGCAGCACGCGACGGCTGAACACTGAAGCTTTCTTT.

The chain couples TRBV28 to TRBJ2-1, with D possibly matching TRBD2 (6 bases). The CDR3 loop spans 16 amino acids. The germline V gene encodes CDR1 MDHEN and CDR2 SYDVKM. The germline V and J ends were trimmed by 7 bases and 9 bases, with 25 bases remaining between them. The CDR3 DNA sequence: TGTGCCAGCAATACCCGGACCGGGGGTAAGGGTAGTGAGCAGTTCTTC. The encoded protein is CASNTRTGGKGSEQFF.

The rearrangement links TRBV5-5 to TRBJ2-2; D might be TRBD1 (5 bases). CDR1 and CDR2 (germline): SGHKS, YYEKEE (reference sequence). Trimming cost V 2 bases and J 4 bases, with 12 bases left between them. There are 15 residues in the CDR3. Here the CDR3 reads CASSLSPDSTGELFF. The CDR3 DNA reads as TGTGCCAGCAGCTTAAGTCCTGACAGCACCGGGGAGCTGTTTTTT.

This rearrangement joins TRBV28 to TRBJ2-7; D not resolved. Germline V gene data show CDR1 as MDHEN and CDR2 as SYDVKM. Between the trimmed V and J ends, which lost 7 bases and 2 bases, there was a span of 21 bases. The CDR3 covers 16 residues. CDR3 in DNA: TGTGCCAGCACCACCCTAACTGGGGTTCCAACCTACGAGCAGTACTTC. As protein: CASTTLTGVPTYEQYF.

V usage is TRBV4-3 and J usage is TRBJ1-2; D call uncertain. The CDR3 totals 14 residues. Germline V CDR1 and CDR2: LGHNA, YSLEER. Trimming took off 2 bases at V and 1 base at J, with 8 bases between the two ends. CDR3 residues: CASSQKVDNYGYTF. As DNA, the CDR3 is TGCGCCAGCAGCCAAAAGGTGGATAACTATGGCTACACCTTC.

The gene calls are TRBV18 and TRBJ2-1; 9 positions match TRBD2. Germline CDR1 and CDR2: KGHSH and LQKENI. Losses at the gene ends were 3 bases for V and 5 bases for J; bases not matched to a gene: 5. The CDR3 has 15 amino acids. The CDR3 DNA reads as TGTGCCAGCTCACCGGTACTAGCGGGCCACAATGAGCAGTTCTTC. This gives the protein CASSPVLAGHNEQFF.

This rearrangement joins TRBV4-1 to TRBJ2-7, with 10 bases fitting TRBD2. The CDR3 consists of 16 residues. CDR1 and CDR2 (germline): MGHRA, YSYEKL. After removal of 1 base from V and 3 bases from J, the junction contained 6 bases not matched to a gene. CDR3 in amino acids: CASSQGGLASVYEQYF. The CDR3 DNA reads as TGCGCCAGCAGCCAAGGGGGACTAGCGTCTGTCTACGAGCAGTACTTC.

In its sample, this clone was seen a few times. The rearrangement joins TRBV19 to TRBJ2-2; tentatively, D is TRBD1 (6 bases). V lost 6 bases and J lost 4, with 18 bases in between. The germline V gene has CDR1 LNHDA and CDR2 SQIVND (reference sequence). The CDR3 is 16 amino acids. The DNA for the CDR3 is TGTGCCAGTAGCCCGGCACAGGGTAGGACCACCGGGGAGCTGTTTTTT. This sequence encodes CASSPAQGRTTGELFF.

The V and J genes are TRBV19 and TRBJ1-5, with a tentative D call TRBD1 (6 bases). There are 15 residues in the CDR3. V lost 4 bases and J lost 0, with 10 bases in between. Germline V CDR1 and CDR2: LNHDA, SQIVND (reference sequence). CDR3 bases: TGTGCCAGTAGTACTCGGGACATTAGCAATCAGCCCCAGCATTTT. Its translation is CASSTRDISNQPQHF.

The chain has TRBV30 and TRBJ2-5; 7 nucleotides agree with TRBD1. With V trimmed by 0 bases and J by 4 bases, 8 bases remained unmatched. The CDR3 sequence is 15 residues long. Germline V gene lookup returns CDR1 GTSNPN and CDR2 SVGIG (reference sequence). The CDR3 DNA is TGTGCCTGGAGTGTGAAGCAGGGGGTGGGAGAGACCCAGTACTTC. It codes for CAWSVKQGVGETQYF. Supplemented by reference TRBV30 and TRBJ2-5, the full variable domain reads SQTIHQWPATLVQPVGSPLSLECTVEGTSNPNLYWYRQAAGRGLQLLFYSVGIGQISSEVPQNLSASRPQDRQFILSSKKLLLSDSGFYLCAWSVKQGVGETQYFGPGTRLLVL.

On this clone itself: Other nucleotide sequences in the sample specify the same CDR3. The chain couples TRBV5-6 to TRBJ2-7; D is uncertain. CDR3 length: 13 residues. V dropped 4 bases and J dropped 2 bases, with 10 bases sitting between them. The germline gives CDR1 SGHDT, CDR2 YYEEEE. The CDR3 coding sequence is TGTGCCAGCAGCCCGGGTCTGGCCTACGAGCAGTACTTC. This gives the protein CASSPGLAYEQYF.

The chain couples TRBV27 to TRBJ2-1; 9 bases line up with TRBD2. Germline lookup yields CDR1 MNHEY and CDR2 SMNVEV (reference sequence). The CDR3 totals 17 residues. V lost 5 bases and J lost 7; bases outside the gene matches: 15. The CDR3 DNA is TGTGCCAGCAGTCCTTCCCCCGTAGCGGGAGTGAAAAATGAGCAGTTCTTC. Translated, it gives CASSPSPVAGVKNEQFF.

The CDR3 is CASSPFTWTGPSEAFF. CDR3 in DNA: TGTGCCAGCAGTCCGTTCACCTGGACAGGCCCTTCGGAAGCTTTCTTT. This chain uses TRBV2 with TRBJ1-1; 7 nucleotides line up with TRBD1. The trim removed 5 bases at V and 8 bases at J, leaving 17 bases unmatched. The CDR3 has 16 amino acids. The germline V gene encodes CDR1 SNHLY and CDR2 FYNNEI.

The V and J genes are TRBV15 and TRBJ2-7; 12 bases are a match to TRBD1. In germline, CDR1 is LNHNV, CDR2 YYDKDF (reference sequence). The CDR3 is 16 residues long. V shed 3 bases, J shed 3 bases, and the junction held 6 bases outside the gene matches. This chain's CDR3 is CATSSSGTGGNYEQYF. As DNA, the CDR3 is TGTGCCACCAGCAGCTCCGGGACAGGGGGCAACTACGAGCAGTACTTC.